The rows below give T cell receptor beta chains drawn from one sample of a study of breast tumors, draining lymph nodes, adjacent tissues. TCRdb called the multiplex PCR reads again in MiXCR, with one record for every CDR3 protein. The table has under 250,000 distinct CDR3 sequences, 32% seen once. Sequencing was performed on axillary lymph node tissue. The receptor source for this set is a female donor with breast cancer. Some clones in this sample may be carry-over from other donors' samples. Both conserved end residues are part of each CDR3. Each record gives: clone size, J gene, D gene, V gene, CDR3 DNA, CDR3 protein. A D gene is named only where the DNA matches it firmly. The size field is filled for only some rows; it gives once, few, many or a size class.

abundance: few; j_gene: TRBJ1-1; d_gene: TRBD1; v_gene: TRBV29-1; CDR3nt: TGCAGCGGCGGGACAGGGTTTGGCATGAACACTGAAGCTTTCTTT; CDR3aa: CSGGTGFGMNTEAFF
abundance: many; j_gene: TRBJ2-3; d_gene: NA; v_gene: TRBV24-1; CDR3nt: TGTGCCACCAGTCGGACGAGCACAGATACGCAGTATTTT; CDR3aa: CATSRTSTDTQYF
abundance: many; j_gene: TRBJ2-3; d_gene: TRBD2; v_gene: TRBV5-1; CDR3nt: TGCGCCAGCAGCTTGATAGCGGGAGCCACAGATACGCAGTATTTT; CDR3aa: CASSLIAGATDTQYF
abundance: NA; j_gene: TRBJ2-1; d_gene: NA; v_gene: TRBV14; CDR3nt: TGTGCCAGCAGCCAACTGGCGGAGGATGAGCAGTTCTTC; CDR3aa: CASSQLAEDEQFF
abundance: NA; j_gene: TRBJ2-3; d_gene: TRBD1; v_gene: TRBV14; CDR3nt: TGTGCCAGACAGGGGCCAGATACGCAGTATTTT; CDR3aa: CARQGPDTQYF
abundance: many; j_gene: TRBJ2-7; d_gene: NA; v_gene: TRBV20-1; CDR3nt: TGCAGTGCCATGGGACTCAAAATAAACGGGTCCTACGAGCAGTACTTC; CDR3aa: CSAMGLKINGSYEQYF
abundance: many; j_gene: TRBJ1-5; d_gene: NA; v_gene: TRBV11-2; CDR3nt: TGTGCCAGCAGCTTATGGAGCAATCAGCCCCAGCATTTT; CDR3aa: CASSLWSNQPQHF
abundance: NA; j_gene: TRBJ1-5; d_gene: TRBD1; v_gene: TRBV7-9; CDR3nt: TGTGCCAGCAGCTGGGACAGTTTCAATCAGCCCCAGCATTTT; CDR3aa: CASSWDSFNQPQHF
abundance: NA; j_gene: TRBJ1-6; d_gene: NA; v_gene: TRBV19; CDR3nt: TGTGCCAGTAACCTCGACAGCCAATCCTATAATTCACCCCTCCACTTT; CDR3aa: CASNLDSQSYNSPLHF
abundance: NA; j_gene: TRBJ1-5; d_gene: TRBD1; v_gene: TRBV6-1; CDR3nt: TGTGCCAGCAGTCGGCAGGGACAGTATAGCAATCAGCCCCAGCATTTT; CDR3aa: CASSRQGQYSNQPQHF
abundance: many; j_gene: TRBJ1-5; d_gene: TRBD1; v_gene: TRBV19; CDR3nt: TGTGCCAGTAGTCGAACAGGGGGCGAGGGTCAGCCCCAGCATTTT; CDR3aa: CASSRTGGEGQPQHF
abundance: many; j_gene: TRBJ2-7; d_gene: NA; v_gene: TRBV7-6; CDR3nt: TGTGCCAGCAGCGCGGCCATCTCCTACGAGCAGTACTTC; CDR3aa: CASSAAISYEQYF
abundance: many; j_gene: TRBJ2-7; d_gene: NA; v_gene: TRBV7-2; CDR3nt: TGTGCCAGCAGCTTACCGGAGGGAGTATACGAGCAGTACTTC; CDR3aa: CASSLPEGVYEQYF
abundance: few; j_gene: TRBJ2-4; d_gene: TRBD1; v_gene: TRBV6-6; CDR3nt: TGTGCCAGCAGTACACGGCAGGGGGTAGCCAAAAACATTCAGTACTTC; CDR3aa: CASSTRQGVAKNIQYF
abundance: many; j_gene: TRBJ2-1; d_gene: NA; v_gene: TRBV7-3; CDR3nt: TGTGCCAGCAGTAACAGACAGACGATCCTTAATGAGCAGTTCTTC; CDR3aa: CASSNRQTILNEQFF
abundance: NA; j_gene: TRBJ2-2; d_gene: NA; v_gene: TRBV15; CDR3nt: TGTGCCACCAACAGAGCAGGGGACGGGGAGCTGTTTTTT; CDR3aa: CATNRAGDGELFF
abundance: NA; j_gene: TRBJ2-1; d_gene: NA; v_gene: TRBV27; CDR3nt: TGTGCCAGCAGTTTATGGTCTAATAGTGTCGGTGAGCAGTTCTTC; CDR3aa: CASSLWSNSVGEQFF
abundance: few; j_gene: TRBJ1-1; d_gene: NA; v_gene: TRBV11-2; CDR3nt: TGTGCCAGCAGCTTAGGGACGGGGAGTGGGGCTTTCTTT; CDR3aa: CASSLGTGSGAFF
abundance: medium-sized; j_gene: TRBJ2-1; d_gene: TRBD2; v_gene: TRBV20-1; CDR3nt: TGCAGTGCTAGAGTAAGGGGTAGCGGGAGCGATGAGCAGTTCTTC; CDR3aa: CSARVRGSGSDEQFF
abundance: many; j_gene: TRBJ2-2; d_gene: NA; v_gene: TRBV7-3; CDR3nt: TGTGCCAGCAGAAAACTCGGGGCGCCGGAAACCGGGGAGCTGTTTTTT; CDR3aa: CASRKLGAPETGELFF